The 8 T cell receptor beta chains presented below share a single source sample, sequenced in a study of T-cell memory formation after mild COVID-19. Each CDR3 protein is one row after TCRdb ran MiXCR on the 5' RACE reads. In the table there are under 150,000 distinct CDR3 sequences, 15% to 20% of which are singletons. The sequencing input was PBMCs or a T cell subset sorted from them (not recorded which). The receptors shown here come from an adult woman who had mild COVID-19 (a few samples of this study predate the infection). Cell type and time point are not known.

This clonotype showed up just a few times. CDR3 protein: CASSPDLDSLGNSPLHF. Written as DNA, the CDR3 is TGCGCCAGCAGCCCAGACCTGGACAGCCTTGGAAATTCACCCCTCCACTTT. This chain links TRBV5-1 with TRBJ1-6; a weak D match, TRBD1 (6 bases). Germline CDR1 is SGHRS and CDR2 is YFSETQ. The CDR3 is 17 residues long. V was clipped by 4 bases and J by 7 bases, with 21 bases between them.

The J gene is TRBJ2-3, the V gene TRBV30, with a tentative D call TRBD2 (6 bases). Germline-derived CDR1 and CDR2 are GTSNPN and SVGIG (reference sequence). Trimming stripped 8 bases from V and 2 bases from J, with 14 bases between. CDR3 length: 13 amino acids. The CDR3 region has the DNA TGTGCCCGAGGGCGGGGCCCCACAGATACGCAGTATTTT. This encodes CARGRGPTDTQYF.

The rearrangement links TRBV5-5 to TRBJ1-3; TRBD1 aligns across 7 bases. V trimming: 4 bases; J trimming: 0 bases; junction bases outside the gene matches: 7. This CDR3 comprises 16 residues. The germline V gene has CDR1 SGHKS and CDR2 YYEKEE (reference sequence). This CDR3 reads CASSMFRDSSGNTIYF. In DNA form, the CDR3 reads TGTGCCAGCAGCATGTTCCGGGACAGCTCTGGAAACACCATATATTTT.

This clonotype was found a few times. The chain combines TRBV9 with TRBJ2-3; 8 positions agree with TRBD2. Germline-derived CDR1 and CDR2 are SGDLS and YYNGEE. The CDR3 covers 16 residues. After removal of 0 bases from V and 4 bases from J, the junction contained 7 bases not matched to a gene. In DNA form, the CDR3 reads TGTGCCAGCAGCGTAGAGTCCAGCGGGGGTGCAGATACGCAGTATTTT. As protein: CASSVESSGGADTQYF.

V is TRBV29-1 and J is TRBJ2-7, with 9 bases identical to TRBD1. V lost 7 bases to trimming and J lost 4 bases; unmatched junction nucleotides: 8. CDR1 and CDR2 (germline): SQVTM, ANQGSEA. This CDR3 spans 13 amino acids. This CDR3 reads CSAVTGGGYEQYF. The CDR3 nucleotides are TGCAGCGCTGTTACAGGGGGCGGATACGAGCAGTACTTC.

This clonotype appeared a few times. The rearrangement uses TRBV6-6 and TRBJ2-2, with D possibly being TRBD1 (5 bases). Germline V CDR1 and CDR2: MNHNY, SVGAGI (reference sequence). CDR3 size: 14 residues. Trimming pared 0 bases from V and 7 bases from J, leaving 9 bases between. The CDR3 DNA follows: TGTGCCAGCAGTTACTCGTCAGGGTTCGGGGAGCTGTTTTTT. This translates into CASSYSSGFGELFF.

The chain has TRBV19 and TRBJ2-7; TRBD2 agrees at 11 bases. This CDR3 contains 16 residues. Germline values: CDR1 LNHDA, CDR2 SQIVND (reference sequence). The J segment lost 0 bases and the V segment lost 5 bases, leaving 6 bases of the junction unmatched. CDR3 in DNA: TGTGCCAGTAGTTCCAGACTAGCGGGGCGCTCCTACGAGCAGTACTTC. The encoded protein is CASSSRLAGRSYEQYF.

The table lists this clonotype with a few counts. Relative to the germline gene, one junction end is altered; a read error may explain this. CDR3 coding DNA: TGTGCCAGCAGTAGTATCCTCGCGGCCACGGATTTT. It translates to CASSSILAATDF. The gene calls are TRBV6-6 and TRBJ1-3; D ambiguous. The CDR3 is made up of 12 amino acids. CDR1 is MNHNY, CDR2 SVGAGI, per germline (reference sequence).